These 17 T cell receptor beta chains originate from one sample sequenced in a study of T-cell memory formation after mild COVID-19. TCRdb reanalysed the 5' RACE reads using MiXCR and keeps one entry per CDR3 protein. The sample lists some 290,000 distinct CDR3 sequences; around 16% were seen once. Sample: PBMCs or a T cell subset sorted from them (not recorded which). These TCRs come from a man aged 18 to 30 who had mild COVID-19 (a few samples of this study predate the infection). Cell type and time point are not known.

This clonotype has a single count. The chain couples TRBV7-2 to TRBJ2-7; a possible D gene is TRBD2 (6 bases). The germline gives CDR1 SGHTA, CDR2 FQGNSA. CDR3 length equals 13 residues. V was trimmed by 2 bases and J by 9 bases, leaving 14 bases between them. This chain's CDR3 is CASSLNYGGTQYV. DNA for the CDR3: TGTGCCAGCAGCTTAAACTACGGGGGAACGCAGTACGTC.

This clonotype was seen once. The rearrangement joins TRBV19 to TRBJ2-2; 12 bases map to TRBD2. With V trimmed by 7 bases and J by 6 bases, 3 bases remained unmatched. The CDR3 has 14 amino acids. The germline CDR1 and CDR2 sequences are LNHDA and SQIVND (reference sequence). The CDR3 here is CASKRLAGAGELFF. The CDR3 DNA sequence: TGTGCCAGTAAACGACTAGCGGGGGCCGGGGAGCTGTTTTTT.

This clonotype has ten or more counts. V is TRBV20-1 and J is TRBJ2-7, with 14 bases that match TRBD2. The CDR3 sequence is 14 residues long. The germline gives CDR1 DFQATT, CDR2 SNEGSKA (reference sequence). V shed 6 bases and J 6 bases; nucleotides not matched to a gene: 7. CDR3 bases: TGCAGTGCCACCCAGGGGACTAGCGGGGGCGAGCAGTACGTC. Its protein product is CSATQGTSGGEQYV.

The CDR3 region has the DNA TGTGCCACCAGCAGAGATTCTAGCCCCAGGGCCCAGTACTTC. The encoded protein is CATSRDSSPRAQYF. The V and J genes are TRBV15 and TRBJ2-5; D might be TRBD1 or TRBD2, each matching 5 bases. Trimming removed 0 bases at V and 9 bases at J, with 14 bases between. The V gene's germline CDR1 is LNHNV and CDR2 YYDKDF (reference sequence). The CDR3 totals 14 residues.

The chain uses TRBV7-2 and TRBJ1-1, with 7 bases that match TRBD1. The CDR3 contains 14 residues. V was clipped by 7 bases and J by 4 bases; unmatched bases: 9. CDR1 and CDR2 (germline): SGHTA, FQGNSA. This CDR3 is CASTEGGAGTEAFF. In DNA form, the CDR3 reads TGTGCCAGCACTGAAGGGGGCGCGGGCACTGAAGCTTTCTTT. Variable domain in full (rest from reference TRBV7-2 and TRBJ1-1): GAGVSQSPSNKVTEKGKDVELRCDPISGHTALYWYRQSLGQGLEFLIYFQGNSAPDKSGLPSDRFSAERTGGSVSTLTIQRTQQEDSAVYLCASTEGGAGTEAFFGQGTRLTVV.

This clonotype was counted at least ten times. The rearrangement uses TRBV5-1 and TRBJ2-3; D might be TRBD1 (5 bases). V was shortened by 4 bases and J by 2 bases, with 11 bases between the two germline ends. Germline loops: CDR1 SGHRS, CDR2 YFSETQ. This CDR3 spans 14 amino acids. CDR3 nucleotide sequence: TGCGCCAGCAGCACAGGCGAGGTCACAGATACGCAGTATTTT. The encoded protein is CASSTGEVTDTQYF.

This clonotype came up a few times. This chain uses TRBV25-1 with TRBJ2-5, with a possible D match to TRBD1 (7 bases). V was cut by 7 bases and J by 4 bases, with 13 bases left in between. The germline CDR1 and CDR2 sequences are MGHDK and SYGVNS. There are 13 residues in the CDR3. CDR3 in DNA: TGTGCCAGCACCAGGGGGGCCGGAGAGACCCAGTACTTC. It encodes CASTRGAGETQYF.

The chain combines TRBV5-1 with TRBJ2-7, with TRBD1 identical over 10 bases. The J segment lost 5 bases and the V segment lost 4 bases, leaving 9 bases of the junction unmatched. CDR3 length: 15 residues. CDR1 is SGHRS and CDR2 is YFSETQ in the germline V gene. CDR3 residues: CASSLGQGGLDEQYF. CDR3 nucleotides: TGCGCCAGCAGCCTCGGACAGGGGGGATTGGACGAGCAGTACTTC.

This clonotype has ten or more counts. V gene TRBV7-2 combines with J gene TRBJ1-1; D is uncertain. In germline, CDR1 is SGHTA, CDR2 FQGNSA. Trimming took 5 bases from V and 9 from J, leaving 10 bases between them. CDR3 length: 11 residues. The CDR3 DNA reads as TGTGCCAGCAGCCCCGAACTCAAAGCTTTCTTT. It is translated as CASSPELKAFF.

This chain joins TRBV6-1 and TRBJ2-7; no clear D. The CDR3 has 15 residues. Per the germline V gene, CDR1 is MNHNS and CDR2 is SASEGT. Trimming stripped 0 bases from V and 4 bases from J, with 13 bases between. CDR3 residues: CASSEALDTSYEQYV. The DNA of the CDR3 is TGTGCCAGCAGTGAAGCGCTTGACACGTCTTACGAGCAGTACGTC.

This clonotype was found a few times. The chain is built from TRBV6-2 or TRBV6-3 and TRBJ2-7; tentative D call: TRBD2 (5 bases). This CDR3 is built from 14 residues. V lost 7 bases and J lost 7, with 20 bases in between. Germline CDR1 is MNHEY and CDR2 is SVGEGT. CDR3 loop: CASTAEARRGEQYV. CDR3 bases: TGTGCCAGCACCGCCGAGGCGAGACGAGGGGAGCAGTACGTC.

The V call is TRBV5-1, the J call TRBJ1-6; a possible D gene is TRBD1 (5 bases). Trimming removed 2 bases at V and 9 bases at J, with 18 bases between. Germline values: CDR1 SGHRS, CDR2 YFSETQ. The CDR3 is made up of 16 amino acids. DNA of the CDR3: TGCGCCAGCAGCTTCTCAGGGACGGGTGATGGTTCACCCCTCCACTTT. This translates into CASSFSGTGDGSPLHF.

This chain joins TRBV7-6 and TRBJ2-5, with 7 bases matching TRBD2. Germline V gene sequence: CDR1 SGHVS, CDR2 FNYEAQ. CDR3 length: 15 residues. The V segment lost 1 base and the J segment 8 bases; nucleotides outside the gene matches: 10. CDR3: CASSLGASGQLTQYF. Written as DNA, the CDR3 is TGTGCCAGCAGCTTAGGAGCTAGCGGTCAGCTTACCCAGTACTTC.

The genes are TRBV5-6 and TRBJ1-6; 7 bases map to TRBD1. This CDR3 is built from 18 residues. Looked up from germline, CDR1 is SGHDT and CDR2 is YYEEEE. V shed 1 base and J 0 bases; nucleotides not matched to a gene: 7. The DNA for the CDR3 is TGTGCCAGCAGCTTGCGGCAGGGGGAAAGCTCCTATAATTCACCCCTCCACTTT. Translated, it gives CASSLRQGESSYNSPLHF.

The chain is built from TRBV18 and TRBJ2-7; D not certain. Germline V gene lookup returns CDR1 KGHSH and CDR2 LQKENI. The CDR3 contains 14 residues. V was shortened by 1 base and J by 7 bases, with 14 bases between the two germline ends. DNA for the CDR3: TGTGCCAGCTCACCACAAGGGTTGGAAGGGGAGCAGTACTTC. It specifies CASSPQGLEGEQYF.

V usage is TRBV6-2 or TRBV6-3 and J usage is TRBJ1-4; a possible D gene is TRBD1 (5 bases). The germline V gene encodes CDR1 MNHEY and CDR2 SVGEGT. CDR3 length equals 18 residues. Trimming cost V 5 bases and J 0 bases, with 19 bases left between them. The CDR3 DNA is TGTGCCAGCAGTGGAACCCTGGGACGGATTGCAACTAATGAAAAACTGTTTTTT. It specifies CASSGTLGRIATNEKLFF.

This clonotype was observed a few times. The DNA for the CDR3 is TGTGCCAGCAGCCAAGAATTGTCCAGGGGCGAGCAGTACGTC. It encodes CASSQELSRGEQYV. The chain has TRBV4-2 and TRBJ2-7; possibly TRBD1 for D (6 bases). With 0 bases removed from V and 6 bases from J, the gap between germline ends came to 12 bases. The germline V gene encodes CDR1 LGHNA and CDR2 YNFKEQ. This CDR3 region has 14 residues.